This record covers a single TCR beta chain. Its antigen is as yet unknown. This sample is drawn from a study of EBV T-cell therapy then PD-1 blockade in nasopharyngeal carcinoma. Data came from immunoSEQ multiplex PCR; TCRdb stores just in-frame clones and leaves some out. This sample yields 13,000 to 15,000 clones, of which around four fifths are seen a single time; around 32% belongs to the top ten. Treatment reported: AdE1-LMPpoly-expanded autologous EBV-specific T-cell therapy followed by anti-PD-1 nivolumab. V trimming: 10 bases; J trimming: 7 bases; junction bases outside the gene matches: 9. In germline, CDR1 is SGHTA, CDR2 FQGTGA. The CDR3 extends over 13 amino acids.

This rearrangement joins TRBV7-3 to TRBJ1-2; 10 bases line up with TRBD1. The sequence was obtained from a man between 35 and 55 years old with nasopharyngeal carcinoma. The input for sequencing was CD8+ T cells from blood, taken at roughly day 97 from a patient whose treatment included autologous EBV-specific T cells and nivolumab. This CDR3 reads CAIPGQGDGGYTF. Here the CDR3 DNA reads TGTGCCATCCCCGGACAGGGGGACGGTGGCTACACCTTC.